This entry lists 17 T cell receptor beta chains sequenced from one sample in a study of control samples from healthy donors and cancer patients. The table came from immunoSEQ multiplex PCR; TCRdb's copy has only in-frame clones and leaves some out. The sample includes about 140,000 clones, roughly 92% of them seen just once. The sample comprised blood. These receptors came from a man aged 25-45 years in good health.

This chain uses TRBV28 with TRBJ1-2, with 7 bases lining up with TRBD1. The CDR3 consists of 12 residues. Germline V gives CDR1 MDHEN, CDR2 SYDVKM. The J segment lost 6 bases and the V segment lost 2 bases, leaving 0 bases of the junction unmatched. The CDR3 sequence is CASSLRGHGYTF. Here the CDR3 DNA reads TGTGCCAGCAGTTTAAGGGGGCATGGCTACACCTTC.

This chain links TRBV19 with TRBJ1-6; no clear D gene. Germline V gene data show CDR1 as LNHDA and CDR2 as SQIVND (reference sequence). With 3 bases removed from V and 8 bases from J, the gap between germline ends came to 11 bases. The CDR3 consists of 14 residues. The CDR3 loop is CASSIRQEYSPLHF. The CDR3 region has the DNA TGTGCCAGTAGTATCAGGCAGGAGTATTCACCCCTCCACTTT.

The J gene is TRBJ2-2, the V gene TRBV27; D gene ambiguous. V lost 5 bases and J lost 6, with 10 bases in between. The CDR3 consists of 13 residues. Looked up from germline, CDR1 is MNHEY and CDR2 is SMNVEV (reference sequence). CDR3 DNA sequence: TGTGCCAGCAGTCCCGTTGGGGCCGGGGAGCTGTTTTTT. This gives the protein CASSPVGAGELFF.

The chain couples TRBV5-6 to TRBJ1-2; 7 bases match TRBD1. CDR1 is SGHDT and CDR2 is YYEEEE in the germline V gene. J lost 2 bases, V lost 6 bases, and 19 bases had no gene match. The CDR3 length is 18 residues. The CDR3 loop is CASKYLDAGTVSNYGYTF. The CDR3 nucleotides read TGTGCCAGCAAATATTTAGACGCCGGGACAGTATCCAACTATGGCTACACCTTC.

The chain carries TRBV7-9 and TRBJ1-2; no firm D call. Trimming cost V 2 bases and J 8 bases, with 9 bases left between them. The CDR3 sequence is 12 residues long. CDR1 SEHNR and CDR2 FQNEAQ come from the germline V gene (reference sequence). This CDR3 is CASSLLAGGYTF. The CDR3 coding sequence is TGTGCCAGCAGCTTATTGGCCGGGGGCTACACCTTC. Together with reference TRBV7-9 and TRBJ1-2, the CDR3 gives the full variable domain: DTGVSQNPRHKITKRGQNVTFRCDPISEHNRLYWYRQTLGQGPEFLTYFQNEAQLEKSRLLSDRFSAERPKGSFSTLEIQRTEQGDSAMYLCASSLLAGGYTFGSGTRLTVV.

This sequence joins TRBV4-1 and TRBJ1-1; possibly TRBD1 for D (6 bases). V gave up 1 base and J gave up 1 base, with 10 bases separating them. Germline V gives CDR1 MGHRA, CDR2 YSYEKL. The CDR3 sequence is 15 residues long. This CDR3 reads CASSQGSTGNTEAFF. In DNA, the CDR3 is TGCGCCAGCAGCCAAGGCTCGACAGGGAACACTGAAGCTTTCTTT.

The chain uses TRBV28 and TRBJ2-4; D may be TRBD2 (7 bases). Germline V gene sequence: CDR1 MDHEN, CDR2 SYDVKM. This CDR3 has 15 residues. V shed 8 bases and J shed 0 bases, with 14 bases lying between them. This CDR3 is CASGRGVIAKNIQYF. The CDR3 bases are TGTGCCAGCGGGAGGGGGGTTATAGCCAAAAACATTCAGTACTTC.

The chain is built from TRBV30 and TRBJ1-5, with D hard to call. V lost 2 bases and J lost 3, with 17 bases in between. The CDR3 loop spans 16 amino acids. CDR1 is GTSNPN, CDR2 SVGIG, per germline (reference sequence). CDR3 coding DNA: TGTGCCTGGAGTCCCCTGCTAGGGAGGGACAATCAGCCCCAGCATTTT. This translates into CAWSPLLGRDNQPQHF. The whole variable domain, remainder taken from reference TRBV30 and TRBJ1-5, is SQTIHQWPATLVQPVGSPLSLECTVEGTSNPNLYWYRQAAGRGLQLLFYSVGIGQISSEVPQNLSASRPQDRQFILSSKKLLLSDSGFYLCAWSPLLGRDNQPQHFGDGTRLSIL.

CDR3 protein: CATSATRLAGVGTDTQYF. The CDR3 nucleotides are TGTGCCACCAGTGCCACAAGACTAGCGGGAGTTGGCACAGATACGCAGTATTTT. This chain connects TRBV24-1 to TRBJ2-3; TRBD2 matches at 12 bases. The CDR3 extends over 18 amino acids. Germline V gene data show CDR1 as KGHDR and CDR2 as SFDVKD. V lost 5 bases to trimming and J lost 1 base; unmatched junction nucleotides: 9.

The chain links TRBV12-3 or TRBV12-4 to TRBJ1-2; 8 nucleotides align to TRBD1. The CDR3 spans 13 residues. The junction had 6 bases not matched to a gene; V was cut back by 6 bases and J by 6 bases. The CDR3 nucleotides are TGTGCCAGCAGGACAGGGGAATGGGATGGCTACACCTTC. Translation gives CASRTGEWDGYTF.

CDR3 sequence reads: CSVDDPREGYEQYF. CDR3 coding DNA: TGCAGCGTTGATGACCCCAGGGAAGGTTACGAGCAGTACTTC. The J gene is TRBJ2-7, the V gene TRBV29-1; tentatively, D is TRBD1 (5 bases). Germline CDR1 is SQVTM and CDR2 is ANQGSEA. The CDR3 has 14 residues. The germline V and J ends were trimmed by 3 bases and 4 bases, with 16 bases remaining between them.

The CDR3 DNA reads TGTGCCAGCAGCTTGGTTGGGACACGTAATGAAAAACTGTTTTTT. It translates to CASSLVGTRNEKLFF. This rearrangement joins TRBV5-5 to TRBJ1-4, with TRBD1 as a possible D gene (6 bases). Germline V lookup: CDR1 SGHKS, CDR2 YYEKEE (reference sequence). CDR3 length: 15 amino acids. V lost 0 bases, J lost 4 bases, and 10 bases lay in between.

V and J are TRBV9 and TRBJ2-7; TRBD2 agrees at 10 bases. Germline V gene data show CDR1 as SGDLS and CDR2 as YYNGEE. Trimming removed 4 bases from V and 6 bases from J; junction bases left unmatched: 10. This CDR3 has 15 residues. The CDR3 is CASSTGLAANSEQYF. CDR3 nucleotide sequence: TGTGCCAGCAGCACCGGACTAGCGGCCAATTCCGAGCAGTACTTC.

V is TRBV27 and J is TRBJ2-7, with 7 bases aligning to TRBD2. Germline trimming cut 1 base from V and 0 bases from J; bases unmatched to any gene: 6. From germline, CDR1 is MNHEY and CDR2 SMNVEV (reference sequence). The CDR3 is 16 amino acids. CDR3 loop: CASSLLGAGSSYEQYF. CDR3 coding DNA: TGTGCCAGCAGTTTATTGGGAGCGGGAAGCTCCTACGAGCAGTACTTC.

With regard to this clone: The junction shows a germline mismatch at one end, possibly a read error. The V and J genes are TRBV19 and TRBJ2-1; 9 bases are a match to TRBD2. Germline CDR1 reads LNHDA; CDR2 reads SQIVND (reference sequence). CDR3 length: 15 residues. CDR3 loop: CASNIAGAPYNEQFF. The CDR3 region has the DNA TGTGCCAGTAATATAGCGGGAGCCCCCTACAATGAGCAGTTCTTC.

V gene TRBV6-5 combines with J gene TRBJ1-3, with 7 bases matching TRBD1. CDR3 length equals 16 residues. From germline, CDR1 is MNHEY and CDR2 SVGAGI. V lost 0 bases to trimming and J lost 1 base; unmatched junction nucleotides: 3. The CDR3 reads CASSYSARGSGNTIYF. DNA of the CDR3: TGTGCCAGCAGTTACTCGGCCAGGGGGTCTGGAAACACCATATATTTT.

This chain uses TRBV3-1 (or the pseudogene TRBV3-2) with TRBJ2-3; D remains ambiguous. Germline CDR1 LGHDT, CDR2 YNNKEL (reference sequence). This CDR3 region has 15 residues. The V end lost 4 bases, the J end lost 3 bases, and 14 bases lay between the germline ends. CDR3 nucleotide sequence: TGTGCCAGCAGCCCAAGATCCGTACGGACAGATACGCAGTATTTT. It encodes CASSPRSVRTDTQYF.